This T cell receptor beta chain was recovered during a study of low-dose radiotherapy and immunotherapy resistance in tumors. With TRAV- and TRBV-specific primers, first-strand cDNA was made, covering the alpha and beta chains. TCRs were put through 20 PCR cycles of amplification with Phusion. A constant-region primer and the V-primer adapter served as the primer pair. One entry per CDR3 protein, called by TCRdb with MiXCR from the reads. This sample yields 7,500 to 10,000 distinct CDR3 sequences, of which roughly 75% are seen a single time; about 1.5% belongs to the top ten. Germline CDR1 and CDR2: MDHEN and SYDVKM. The CDR3 sequence is 14 residues long. The J segment lost 10 bases and the V segment lost 10 bases, leaving 15 bases of the junction unmatched.

This TCR was sampled from a human donor with advanced metastatic prostate, ovarian, gallbladder or colorectal cancer (not recorded which). This table probably holds off-target reads from a library built for another chain. The chain links TRBV28 to TRBJ1-1; TRBD1 agrees at 10 bases. The CDR3 is CATSTTGQGGRAFF. The CDR3 DNA reads as TGTGCCACATCAACCACCGGACAGGGGGGAAGAGCTTTCTTT.